The sequence of this TCR beta chain was determined in a study of blood T cell repertoires in COVID-19. Seattle cases were enrolled at active infection and followed longitudinally. Germline CDR1 reads SQVTM; CDR2 reads ANQGSEA. This CDR3 has 12 residues. The junction had 4 bases not matched to a gene; V was cut back by 6 bases and J by 6 bases. TCRdb's table, derived via immunoSEQ multiplex PCR, lists solely in-frame clones and lacks some. The data contain hundreds of thousands of clones, 65% to 90% of them seen just once; the ten biggest clones take up under 15%. The receptor was derived from a woman in her seventies with COVID-19, enrolled during active disease. Sequencing was performed on peripheral blood. The chain recombines TRBV29-1 with TRBJ1-4, with 7 nucleotides matching TRBD1. The CDR3 nucleotides read TGCAGCGTGTGCAGGGGGGATGAAAAACTGTTTTTT. Encoded protein: CSVCRGDEKLFF.